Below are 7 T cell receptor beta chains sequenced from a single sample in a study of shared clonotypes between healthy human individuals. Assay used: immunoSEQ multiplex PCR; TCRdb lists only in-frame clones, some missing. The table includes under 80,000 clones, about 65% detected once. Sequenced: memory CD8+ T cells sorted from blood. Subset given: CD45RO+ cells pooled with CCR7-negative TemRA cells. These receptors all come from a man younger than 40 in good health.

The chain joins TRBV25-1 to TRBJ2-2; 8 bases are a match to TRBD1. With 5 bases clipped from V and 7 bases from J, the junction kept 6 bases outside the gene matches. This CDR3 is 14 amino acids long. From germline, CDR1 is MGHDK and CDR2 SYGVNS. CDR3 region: CASSTRTGNGELFF. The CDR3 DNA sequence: TGTGCCAGCAGTACACGGACAGGGAACGGGGAGCTGTTTTTT.

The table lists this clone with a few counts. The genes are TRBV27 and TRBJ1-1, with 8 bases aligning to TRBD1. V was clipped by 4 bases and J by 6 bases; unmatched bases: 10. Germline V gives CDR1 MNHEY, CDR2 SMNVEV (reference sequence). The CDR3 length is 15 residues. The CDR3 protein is CASSSRGTGDAEAFF. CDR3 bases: TGTGCCAGCAGTTCCCGAGGGACAGGCGACGCTGAAGCTTTCTTT.

The CDR3 protein is CASSFTLAAQETQYF. CDR3 sequence (DNA): TGCGCCAGCAGCTTTACTCTAGCGGCCCAAGAGACCCAGTACTTC. The V and J genes are TRBV5-1 and TRBJ2-5; 7 nucleotides align to TRBD2. CDR3 length equals 15 residues. Germline loops: CDR1 SGHRS, CDR2 YFSETQ. Unmatched junction bases numbered 5, after V lost 2 bases and J lost 1 base.

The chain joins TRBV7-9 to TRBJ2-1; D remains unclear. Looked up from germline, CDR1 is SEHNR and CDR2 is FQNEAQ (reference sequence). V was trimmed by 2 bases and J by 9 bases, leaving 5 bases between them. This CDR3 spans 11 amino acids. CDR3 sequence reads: CASSLNVEQFF. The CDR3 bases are TGTGCCAGCAGCTTAAATGTTGAGCAGTTCTTC.

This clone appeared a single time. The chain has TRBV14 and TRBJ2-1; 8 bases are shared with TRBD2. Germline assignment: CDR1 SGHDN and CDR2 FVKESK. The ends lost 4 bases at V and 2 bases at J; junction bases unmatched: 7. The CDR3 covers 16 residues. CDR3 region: CASSPYAGGTYNEQFF. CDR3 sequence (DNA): TGTGCCAGCAGCCCCTATGCGGGAGGCACCTACAATGAGCAGTTCTTC.

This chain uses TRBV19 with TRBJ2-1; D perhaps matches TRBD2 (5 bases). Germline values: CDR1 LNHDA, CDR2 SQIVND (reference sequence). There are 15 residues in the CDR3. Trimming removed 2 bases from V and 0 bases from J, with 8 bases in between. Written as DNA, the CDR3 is TGTGCCAGTAGTATAACTGGGAGCTCCTACAATGAGCAGTTCTTC. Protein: CASSITGSSYNEQFF.

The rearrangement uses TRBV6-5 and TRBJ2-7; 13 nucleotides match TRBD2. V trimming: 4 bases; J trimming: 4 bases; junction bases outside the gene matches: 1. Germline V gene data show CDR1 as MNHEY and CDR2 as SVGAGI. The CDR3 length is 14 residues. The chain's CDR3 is CASSWTSGSYEQYF. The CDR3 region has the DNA TGTGCCAGCAGTTGGACTAGCGGGAGTTACGAGCAGTACTTC.